Listed below are T cell receptor beta chains from one sample, sequenced in a study of a mutant IDH1 vaccine in newly diagnosed glioma. Antigens of these TCRs are unknown. Sequencing was performed with immunoSEQ multiplex PCR; in TCRdb, only in-frame clones are kept and a portion is missing. The profile shows about 56,000 clones, roughly 80% of them singletons. The sequenced sample was PBMCs, obtained from a glioma patient whose treatment included an IDH1 peptide vaccine. The receptors derive from a man aged 50 to 59 with glioma. CDR3s include the opening cysteine and the closing phenylalanine or tryptophan. D genes are given only for firm matches. The size of a clone is reported for some rows only, either as once, few or many, or as a class for expanded clones.

-,-,TRBJ1-1,TRBV6-5,TGTGCCAGCAGAAGGGACACTGAAGCTTTCTTT,CASRRDTEAFF
-,-,TRBJ2-1,TRBV5-6,TGTGCCAGCAGCCCCCTGGGGGGGCAAGGTGAGCAGTTCTTC,CASSPLGGQGEQFF
-,-,TRBJ2-5,TRBV5-8,TGTGCCAGCAGCCGACTACAAGAGACCCAGTACTTC,CASSRLQETQYF
-,-,TRBJ1-2,TRBV6-1,TGTGCCAGCAGTGAAGGATCCCGGACTCTATATGGCTACACCTTC,CASSEGSRTLYGYTF
-,TRBD1,TRBJ1-1,TRBV5-6,TGTGCCAGCAGCTTTGACAGGGGATCTTGGTGGGACACTGAAGCTTTCTTT,CASSFDRGSWWDTEAFF
-,-,TRBJ1-2,TRBV5-1,TGCGCCAGCAGCTTGGCGCGGGGGAATGGCTACACCTTC,CASSLARGNGYTF
once,-,TRBJ2-3,TRBV30,TGTGCCTGGAGTTTGTGGGGGGCATCAGATACGCAGTATTTT,CAWSLWGASDTQYF
-,-,TRBJ1-1,TRBV4-1,TGCGCCAGCAGCCAAGTTGATGGCTACACTGAAGCTTTCTTT,CASSQVDGYTEAFF
-,TRBD1,TRBJ1-3,TRBV9,TGTGCCAGCAGCGTAGGAGGGCGACAGGGGTATAACACCATATATTTT,CASSVGGRQGYNTIYF
once,-,TRBJ2-5,TRBV10-3,TGTGCCATCAGTGGACGGGACCAAGAGACCCAGTACTTC,CAISGRDQETQYF
-,-,TRBJ2-3,TRBV7-2,TGTGCCAGCAGCTTAGTTATAGAACGGGCGCAGTATTTT,CASSLVIERAQYF
-,-,TRBJ2-7,TRBV30,TGTGCCTGGAGTGTGCCACCGCAGTTCTACGAGCAGTACTTC,CAWSVPPQFYEQYF
-,TRBD1,TRBJ1-1,TRBV6-5,TGTGCCAGCATTAACAGGGGGAACACTGAAGCTTTCTTT,CASINRGNTEAFF
-,-,TRBJ1-4,TRBV6-1,TGTGCCAGCAGTCCCAGGGTACAAACTAATGAAAAACTGTTTTTT,CASSPRVQTNEKLFF
few,-,TRBJ1-1,TRBV29-1,TGCAGCGCCAAGGAGGGGGTTGTGACTGAAGCTTTCTTT,CSAKEGVVTEAFF
-,TRBD2,TRBJ2-2,TRBV7-8,TGTGCCAGCCCGGCTAGCGGGGGATTGAACACCGGGGAGCTGTTTTTT,CASPASGGLNTGELFF
medium-sized,TRBD1,TRBJ1-5,TRBV18,TGTGCCAGCTCACGACAGGGGGGTCAGCCCCAGCATTTT,CASSRQGGQPQHF
-,-,TRBJ2-7,TRBV5-1,TGCGCCAGCAGCTTGGGGCAGGGTAAGGGCGAGCAGTACTTC,CASSLGQGKGEQYF
-,-,TRBJ2-1,TRBV7-9,TGTGCCAGCAGCTTAGCTGGACGGTTCTACAATGAGCAGTTCTTC,CASSLAGRFYNEQFF
-,-,TRBJ2-7,TRBV7-8,TGTGCCAGCAGCCCTAACCGGGTAATGAGCTCCTACGAGCAGTACTTC,CASSPNRVMSSYEQYF
-,-,TRBJ2-3,TRBV5-4,TGTGCCAGCAGCTTGTCGGATACGCAGTATTTT,CASSLSDTQYF
-,-,TRBJ1-4,TRBV5-4,TGTGCCAGCAGCTTCAGAGGGTTTAATGAAAAACTGTTTTTT,CASSFRGFNEKLFF
-,-,TRBJ2-2,TRBV5-6,TGTGCCAGCAGTCCCCAGGCGGGGGCCTTATCCGGGGAGCTGTTTTTT,CASSPQAGALSGELFF
-,-,TRBJ2-7,TRBV4-1,TGCGCCAGCAGCCAAGGGTTACAGACCTACGAGCAGTACTTC,CASSQGLQTYEQYF
-,-,TRBJ1-1,TRBV5-1,TGCGCCAGCAGCCTGGAAGGGGACCTTGCCACTGAAGCTTTCTTT,CASSLEGDLATEAFF
-,-,TRBJ1-1,TRBV19,TGTGCCAGTTCCCGAGGGGGGGCTGAAGCTTTCTTT,CASSRGGAEAFF
-,-,TRBJ2-6,TRBV27,TGTGCCAGCAGGGCGCGCGGGGCCAACGTCCTGACTTTC,CASRARGANVLTF
few,-,TRBJ1-1,TRBV18,TGTGCCAGCTCACCACTTTGGGGGAGCACTGAAGCTTTCTTT,CASSPLWGSTEAFF
-,-,TRBJ1-5,TRBV9,TGTGCCAGCAGCGTATCCGTAAATCAGCCCCAGCATTTT,CASSVSVNQPQHF
-,TRBD1,TRBJ1-1,TRBV29-1,TGCAGCGTGGGACAGGCGGGAGCTTTCTTT,CSVGQAGAFF
-,TRBD2,TRBJ2-5,TRBV4-3,TGCGCCAGCAGCCACCTCAGGACTAGCGGGGGTGAGACCCAGTACTTC,CASSHLRTSGGETQYF
-,-,TRBJ2-1,TRBV5-4,TGTGCCAGCAGCTTCACAGGGGAGGATGAGCAGTTCTTC,CASSFTGEDEQFF
-,TRBD2,TRBJ2-1,TRBV7-6,TGTGCCAGCAGTGGCAGAGCGGGGGGCTACAATGAGCAGTTCTTC,CASSGRAGGYNEQFF
-,-,TRBJ1-6,TRBV4-1,TGCGCCAGCAGCCAAGAAATCAGCTCCTATAATTCACCCCTCCACTTT,CASSQEISSYNSPLHF
once,-,TRBJ1-2,TRBV29-1,TGCAGCGTTGATGAACAGGGCCCCAACTATGGCTACACCTTC,CSVDEQGPNYGYTF
-,-,TRBJ2-7,TRBV5-4,TGTGCCAGCAGCCCCGGACTTGAGTACGAGCAGTACTTC,CASSPGLEYEQYF
-,TRBD1,TRBJ2-7,TRBV4-1,TGCGCCAGCAGTTGGGACAGGGTATCCGAGCAGTACTTC,CASSWDRVSEQYF
-,-,TRBJ2-3,TRBV25-1,TGTGCCAGCAGTGAATCAGGCAGGGGTCCAACAGATACGCAGTATTTT,CASSESGRGPTDTQYF
-,-,TRBJ1-3,TRBV5-4,TGTGCCAGCAGCACGACTGGAAACACCATATATTTT,CASSTTGNTIYF
-,-,TRBJ2-1,TRBV11-3,TGTGCCAGCAGAAAAGACGTGGAGGACAATGAGCAGTTCTTC,CASRKDVEDNEQFF
-,-,TRBJ1-5,TRBV9,TGTGCCAGCAGCGTAGCGTTACGAGACGGACACCCCCAGCATTTT,CASSVALRDGHPQHF
-,TRBD2,TRBJ2-5,TRBV4-1,TGCGCCAGCAGCCAAGATAGGGGACTAGCGGACAAAGAGACCCAGTACTTC,CASSQDRGLADKETQYF
once,-,TRBJ1-1,TRBV11-2,TGTGCCAGCAGCTTAAGGGTTGAAGCTTTCTTT,CASSLRVEAFF
-,-,TRBJ1-4,TRBV7-6,TGTGCCAGCAGCGGGGAGACGGCTTTTAATGAAAAACTGTTTTTT,CASSGETAFNEKLFF
-,-,TRBJ1-2,TRBV15,TGTGCCACCAGCAGAGATCGCGGGGCCTATGGCTACACCTTC,CATSRDRGAYGYTF
-,-,TRBJ2-3,TRBV9,TGTGCCAGCAGCGCCTACACAGATACGCAGTATTTT,CASSAYTDTQYF
once,TRBD1,TRBJ1-5,TRBV9,TGTGCCAGCAGCAGACAGGGTCAGGGCAATCAGCCCCAGCATTTT,CASSRQGQGNQPQHF
-,-,TRBJ2-1,TRBV7-8,TGTGCCAGCAGCTTAGGAGGGGACGAGCAGTTCTTC,CASSLGGDEQFF
-,-,TRBJ1-2,TRBV28,TGTGCCAGCAGTTTAGGCAGGGATGGCTACACCTTC,CASSLGRDGYTF
-,TRBD1,TRBJ2-7,TRBV5-5,TGTGCCAGCAGCTCCGAGACAGGGACAAACGAGCAGTACTTC,CASSSETGTNEQYF
few,TRBD1,TRBJ2-3,TRBV7-2,TGTGCCAGCACCCCGGGACAGGGCTCAGATACGCAGTATTTT,CASTPGQGSDTQYF
medium-sized,-,TRBJ1-1,TRBV6-1,TGTGCCAGCAACCTTCAGAGTACCACTGAAGCTTTCTTT,CASNLQSTTEAFF
-,TRBD1,TRBJ1-5,TRBV18,TGTGCCAGCTCGGGGGGACAGGACGTGGTTCAGCCCCAGCATTTT,CASSGGQDVVQPQHF